The 22 T cell receptor beta chains below all came from one sample that was sequenced in a study of HIV-infected patients and healthy controls. 400 to 550 ng RNA was reverse transcribed with alpha and beta constant-region primers. Each of the alpha and beta chains got its own library through chain-specific third strand synthesis with indices. One entry per CDR3 protein results from TCRdb running MiXCR on the 5' RACE reads. The table has about 15,000 distinct CDR3 sequences, approximately 7% seen once. All unsorted peripheral T cells were captured because whole blood was used without fractionation. Sequences were obtained from blood. Receptors originate from an adult in good health.

In its sample, this clonotype ranks as medium-sized (0.01 to 0.1%). V and J are TRBV5-1 and TRBJ1-1; 7 nucleotides match TRBD1. V gave up 0 bases and J gave up 1 base; unmatched junction bases: 6. The CDR3 consists of 16 residues. The germline gives CDR1 SGHRS, CDR2 YFSETQ. The CDR3 region is CASSLVSGGTNTEAFF. CDR3 in DNA: TGCGCCAGCAGCTTGGTGTCAGGGGGGACGAACACTGAAGCTTTCTTT.

At least ten counts were recorded for this clonotype. V gene TRBV20-1 combines with J gene TRBJ2-7; 10 nucleotides agree with TRBD2. CDR3 length: 15 residues. Germline values: CDR1 DFQATT, CDR2 SNEGSKA (reference sequence). Unmatched junction bases numbered 8, after V lost 4 bases and J lost 2 bases. CDR3 DNA: TGCAGTGCTAAGAGAGCGGGGGGGGGAGCCTACGAGCAGTACTTC. It yields the protein CSAKRAGGGAYEQYF.

This clonotype has ten or more counts. The rearrangement uses TRBV29-1 and TRBJ1-1; TRBD1 is a possible D gene (5 bases). This CDR3 is built from 15 residues. V gave up 4 bases and J gave up 0 bases, with 15 bases separating them. Germline V gene data show CDR1 as SQVTM and CDR2 as ANQGSEA. CDR3 DNA sequence: TGCAGCGTTGGCGGCCGAGGGACCATGAACACTGAAGCTTTCTTT. This codes for CSVGGRGTMNTEAFF.

Many counts were recorded for this clonotype. This rearrangement joins TRBV18 to TRBJ1-5; no reliable D call. Germline CDR1 and CDR2: KGHSH and LQKENI. This CDR3 has 15 residues. V was pared by 4 bases and J by 0 bases, with 10 bases between. The CDR3 DNA is TGTGCCAGCTCACGGAACCTAGATAGCAATCAGCCCCAGCATTTT. Amino acid sequence: CASSRNLDSNQPQHF.

This clonotype came up many times. This chain links TRBV19 with TRBJ2-1, with a possible D match to TRBD1 (6 bases). Per the germline V gene, CDR1 is LNHDA and CDR2 is SQIVND (reference sequence). This CDR3 has 11 residues. The V gene lost 4 bases and the J gene lost 9 bases, with 7 bases spanning the gap. CDR3 in DNA: TGTGCCAGTAGTAACAGGGTTGAGCAGTTCTTC. Its protein product is CASSNRVEQFF.

This clonotype was recorded at least ten times. This chain joins TRBV7-2 and TRBJ2-7; perhaps TRBD1 as D (5 bases). The CDR3 runs 13 residues. CDR1 is SGHTA and CDR2 is FQGNSA in the germline V gene. V lost 5 bases to trimming and J lost 4 bases, with 12 bases between them. The CDR3 coding sequence is TGTGCCAGCAGCCTAGACAGACAGTACGAGCAGTACTTC. It encodes CASSLDRQYEQYF.

This clonotype was counted many times. The gene calls are TRBV7-2 and TRBJ2-1; tentative D call: TRBD2 (6 bases). The germline CDR1 and CDR2 sequences are SGHTA and FQGNSA. The CDR3 covers 15 residues. V lost 5 bases, J lost 8 bases, and 19 bases lay in between. The CDR3 sequence: CASSTGTFRLDEQFF. CDR3 in DNA: TGTGCCAGCAGCACCGGGACTTTTAGATTAGATGAGCAGTTCTTC.

V gene TRBV7-2 combines with J gene TRBJ2-3; 11 bases line up with TRBD2. This CDR3 is built from 14 residues. CDR1 and CDR2 (germline): SGHTA, FQGNSA. J was trimmed by 9 bases and V by 1 base; bases with no gene match: 3. CDR3 nucleotide sequence: TGTGCCAGCAGCTTAGTGGGACTAGCGGAAACGCAGTATTTT. This translates into CASSLVGLAETQYF.

The sample holds many counts of this clonotype. The V gene is TRBV7-2, the J gene TRBJ2-5; D not resolved. Per germline, CDR1 SGHTA and CDR2 FQGNSA. The CDR3 runs to 15 residues. Trimming removed 2 bases at V and 2 bases at J, with 12 bases between. Here the CDR3 DNA reads TGTGCCAGCAGCTTACCAGAGCGAGTACAAGAGACCCAGTACTTC. It translates to CASSLPERVQETQYF.

This clonotype showed up many times. The chain carries TRBV6-2 or TRBV6-3 and TRBJ1-6; D perhaps matches TRBD1 (5 bases). Germline values: CDR1 MNHEY, CDR2 SVGEGT. The CDR3 covers 14 residues. With 1 base removed from V and 10 bases from J, the gap between germline ends came to 11 bases. CDR3 sequence (DNA): TGTGCCAGCAGTTACTTGAGTGCAGGGTCACCCCTCCACTTT. It yields the protein CASSYLSAGSPLHF.

This clonotype was observed many times. V is TRBV5-8 and J is TRBJ2-3; D gene unclear. This CDR3 spans 14 amino acids. Trimming pared 4 bases from V and 0 bases from J, leaving 9 bases between. Germline CDR1 and CDR2: SGHTS and YDEGEE. The CDR3 loop reads CASSPLRSTDTQYF. The CDR3 DNA reads TGTGCCAGCAGCCCGCTCCGAAGCACAGATACGCAGTATTTT.

This clonotype was observed many times. The chain uses TRBV20-1 and TRBJ2-1; D gene unclear. This CDR3 contains 13 residues. Trimming took 4 bases from V and 0 from J, leaving 7 bases between them. Germline V gene sequence: CDR1 DFQATT, CDR2 SNEGSKA (reference sequence). CDR3 sequence: CSANWISYNEQFF. For the CDR3, the DNA is TGCAGTGCTAACTGGATCTCCTACAATGAGCAGTTCTTC.

The sample holds many counts of this clonotype. V usage is TRBV12-5 and J usage is TRBJ2-5; D is uncertain. CDR3 length equals 15 residues. The V gene lost 2 bases and the J gene lost 5 bases, with 15 bases spanning the gap. Per the germline V gene, CDR1 is LGHNT and CDR2 is FRNRAP. The CDR3 is CASGLLGTPRETQYF. CDR3 DNA: TGTGCTAGTGGTTTGCTGGGCACCCCCCGGGAGACCCAGTACTTC.

This clonotype was counted many times. The chain carries TRBV7-3 and TRBJ2-1; D ambiguous. This CDR3 spans 13 amino acids. Germline assignment: CDR1 SGHTA and CDR2 FQGTGA. V was cut by 5 bases and J by 0 bases, with 5 bases left in between. Here the CDR3 reads CASSRSSYNEQFF. DNA of the CDR3: TGTGCCAGCAGCAGGAGCTCCTACAATGAGCAGTTCTTC.

This clonotype was picked up many times. The J gene is TRBJ2-3, the V gene TRBV19; 8 bases are a match to TRBD1. CDR3 size: 15 residues. V trimming: 3 bases; J trimming: 3 bases; junction bases outside the gene matches: 5. Germline V lookup: CDR1 LNHDA, CDR2 SQIVND (reference sequence). CDR3 in amino acids: CASSIGQGRTDTQYF. CDR3 nucleotide sequence: TGTGCCAGTAGTATTGGACAGGGAAGAACAGATACGCAGTATTTT.

The sample holds many counts of this clonotype. This rearrangement joins TRBV5-6 to TRBJ2-7; unclear D gene. Trimming pared 0 bases from V and 6 bases from J, leaving 13 bases between. Germline lookup yields CDR1 SGHDT and CDR2 YYEEEE. The CDR3 contains 14 residues. The CDR3 spells CASSLGTHVSEQYF. CDR3 sequence (DNA): TGTGCCAGCAGCTTGGGTACGCACGTAAGCGAGCAGTACTTC.

This clonotype qualifies as medium-sized (0.01 to 0.1%). The V gene is TRBV4-3, the J gene TRBJ2-7; a possible D gene is TRBD2 (5 bases). Trimming took off 0 bases at V and 6 bases at J, with 12 bases between the two ends. This CDR3 has 14 residues. Germline values: CDR1 LGHNA, CDR2 YSLEER. CDR3 in amino acids: CASSQDWRVGEQYF. The CDR3, as DNA: TGCGCCAGCAGCCAAGATTGGCGGGTCGGCGAGCAGTACTTC.

The table lists this clonotype with many counts. The V call is TRBV19, the J call TRBJ1-5; 9 bases match TRBD1. V dropped 3 bases and J dropped 3; count of bases not matched to a gene: 3. The CDR3 extends over 15 amino acids. Germline assignment: CDR1 LNHDA and CDR2 SQIVND (reference sequence). The CDR3 nucleotides are TGTGCCAGTAGTATCACAGGGGGCTTCAATCAGCCCCAGCATTTT. This sequence encodes CASSITGGFNQPQHF. The complete variable domain, with remaining parts taken from reference TRBV19 and TRBJ1-5, reads DGGITQSPKYLFRKEGQNVTLSCEQNLNHDAMYWYRQDPGQGLRLIYYSQIVNDFQKGDIAEGYSVSREKKESFPLTVTSAQKNPTAFYLCASSITGGFNQPQHFGDGTRLSIL.

This clonotype was detected many times. This sequence joins TRBV19 and TRBJ2-7; TRBD2 matches 7 bases. The germline V gene has CDR1 LNHDA and CDR2 SQIVND (reference sequence). V dropped 3 bases and J dropped 5; count of bases not matched to a gene: 7. The CDR3 spans 14 residues. CDR3 bases: TGTGCCAGTAGTATCGGCGGGAGTAGCAACGAGCAGTACTTC. Residues: CASSIGGSSNEQYF.

The chain has TRBV7-2 and TRBJ2-7, with 8 bases identical to TRBD2. The V and J ends lost 7 bases and 3 bases, in that order; junction bases with no gene match: 11. The CDR3 covers 15 residues. Germline V gene lookup returns CDR1 SGHTA and CDR2 FQGNSA. CDR3: CASTQRGGRFYEQYF. In DNA form, the CDR3 reads TGTGCCAGCACCCAGAGGGGCGGGAGGTTCTACGAGCAGTACTTC.

The chain joins TRBV5-5 to TRBJ1-6, with 7 nucleotides matching TRBD1. CDR3 size: 13 residues. With V trimmed by 6 bases and J by 7 bases, 4 bases remained unmatched. CDR1 is SGHKS, CDR2 YYEKEE, per germline (reference sequence). Here the CDR3 reads CASTLDRNSPLHF. The CDR3 DNA reads TGTGCCAGCACGCTGGACAGGAATTCACCCCTCCACTTT.

This clonotype has ten or more counts. The J gene is TRBJ2-1, the V gene TRBV6-4; TRBD1 is a possible D gene (6 bases). V was pared by 2 bases and J by 7 bases, with 18 bases between. Per germline, CDR1 MRHNA and CDR2 SNTAGT. CDR3 length: 16 amino acids. CDR3 amino acids: CASSDKPDSPPNEQFF. As DNA, the CDR3 is TGTGCCAGCAGTGACAAGCCGGACAGCCCCCCTAATGAGCAGTTCTTC.